The 26 T cell receptor beta chains listed next were all sequenced from one sample in a study of cytotoxic CD8 clonotypes in ibrutinib-treated CLL. TCRdb keeps only in-frame clones here, not all; method: immunoSEQ multiplex PCR. In the table there are hundreds of thousands of clones, 60% to 75% of which are singletons. This sample comprised PBMCs, obtained after 24 months of ibrutinib treatment. The receptor source for this set is a human donor with chronic lymphocytic leukemia.

The chain is built from TRBV19 and TRBJ2-4; 8 positions match TRBD1. Germline V gene lookup returns CDR1 LNHDA and CDR2 SQIVND (reference sequence). The CDR3 loop spans 17 amino acids. Unmatched junction bases numbered 10, after V lost 5 bases and J lost 1 base. The CDR3 here is CASSRIYRGDAKNIQYF. The CDR3 DNA reads TGTGCCAGTAGTCGAATTTACAGGGGGGACGCCAAAAACATTCAGTACTTC.

The chain is built from TRBV28 and TRBJ1-2; 8 nucleotides line up with TRBD1. This CDR3 is 14 amino acids long. Looked up from germline, CDR1 is MDHEN and CDR2 is SYDVKM. The J segment lost 7 bases and the V segment lost 3 bases, leaving 7 bases of the junction unmatched. The CDR3 coding sequence is TGTGCCAGCAGTTTTCAGGGGGCGTCGGGTGGCTACACCTTC. This codes for CASSFQGASGGYTF.

This clone was counted between two and nine times. The gene calls are TRBV2 and TRBJ2-1; 9 bases line up with TRBD2. The CDR3 totals 15 residues. V shed 5 bases, J shed 4 bases, and the junction held 6 bases outside the gene matches. Germline V gives CDR1 SNHLY, CDR2 FYNNEI. CDR3 region: CASSPLAGQYNEQFF. Here the CDR3 DNA reads TGTGCCAGCAGTCCTCTAGCGGGACAGTACAATGAGCAGTTCTTC.

This clone showed up just a few times. This chain connects TRBV15 to TRBJ2-7; a possible D gene is TRBD2 (6 bases). This CDR3 contains 12 residues. With 2 bases removed from V and 5 bases from J, the gap between germline ends came to 7 bases. Germline V CDR1 and CDR2: LNHNV, YYDKDF (reference sequence). The CDR3 DNA follows: TGTGCCACCAGCAGATCGGGGGACGAGCAGTACTTC. It is translated as CATSRSGDEQYF. Full variable domain (rest looked up from reference TRBV15 and TRBJ2-7): DAMVIQNPRYQVTQFGKPVTLSCSQTLNHNVMYWYQQKSSQAPKLLFHYYDKDFNNEADTPDNFQSRRPNTSFCFLDIRSPGLGDTAMYLCATSRSGDEQYFGPGTRLTVT.

The V and J genes are TRBV6-6 and TRBJ2-7, with TRBD1 matching 7 bases. CDR3 size: 16 residues. The germline V gene has CDR1 MNHNY and CDR2 SVGAGI (reference sequence). Trimming cost V 8 bases and J 4 bases; bases outside gene matches: 17. Here the CDR3 reads CASVARRWDREYEQYF. The CDR3 DNA reads as TGTGCCAGCGTAGCCCGGCGTTGGGACAGAGAATACGAGCAGTACTTC.

This sequence joins TRBV7-8 and TRBJ2-1, with unresolved D. V was cut by 6 bases and J by 4 bases, with 10 bases left in between. There are 13 residues in the CDR3. The germline V gene has CDR1 SGHVS and CDR2 FQNEAQ. The CDR3 coding sequence is TGTGCCAGCAGAAAAGGGCCATACAATGAGCAGTTCTTC. Its translation is CASRKGPYNEQFF.

This rearrangement joins TRBV11-2 to TRBJ1-2; 8 positions match TRBD1. Trimming removed 5 bases from V and 7 bases from J; junction bases left unmatched: 9. The CDR3 covers 14 residues. The germline V gene encodes CDR1 SGHAT and CDR2 FQNNGV. The CDR3 nucleotides are TGTGCCAGCAGCCCGACAGGGGTGGCTCCTGGCTACACCTTC. It is translated as CASSPTGVAPGYTF.

With regard to this clone: At one of its ends the junction is not consistent with the germline gene, which may arise from a read error. The V call is TRBV7-7, the J call TRBJ2-7, with D possibly matching TRBD2 (5 bases). Germline loops: CDR1 SSHAT, CDR2 FNYEAQ (reference sequence). This CDR3 comprises 14 residues. The CDR3 protein is CASSSGMGSYEQYF. CDR3 coding DNA: TGTGCTAGCAGCTCGGGGATGGGGTCCTACGAGCAGTACTTC.

The V and J genes are TRBV5-1 and TRBJ2-7; 7 bases are a match to TRBD2. Trimming took 6 bases from V and 6 from J; bases not matched to a gene: 15. The CDR3 contains 15 residues. CDR1 and CDR2 from the germline V gene are SGHRS and YFSETQ. This CDR3 reads CASTLVGLGSGEQYF. CDR3 sequence (DNA): TGCGCCAGCACCCTCGTCGGACTAGGGTCAGGCGAGCAGTACTTC.

This chain joins TRBV7-9 and TRBJ2-7; D unclear. V dropped 4 bases and J dropped 3 bases, with 13 bases sitting between them. The CDR3 extends over 14 amino acids. Germline values: CDR1 SEHNR, CDR2 FQNEAQ (reference sequence). The CDR3: CASSSLNRHYEQYF. DNA of the CDR3: TGTGCCAGCAGCTCACTTAACAGACACTACGAGCAGTACTTC.

The J gene is TRBJ2-7, the V gene TRBV2, with D uncertain. The CDR3 length is 13 residues. Trimming shortened V by 6 bases and J by 2 bases, and 11 bases separated the two germline ends. Germline CDR1 and CDR2: SNHLY and FYNNEI. In DNA, the CDR3 is TGTGCCAGCAGCGAACGACGGCCCTACGAGCAGTACTTC. It specifies CASSERRPYEQYF.

This rearrangement joins TRBV7-3 to TRBJ2-1; D gene uncertain. The germline V gene encodes CDR1 SGHTA and CDR2 FQGTGA. The V end was cut by 0 bases, the J end by 2 bases, with 8 bases between. The CDR3 contains 15 residues. The CDR3 sequence is CASSLTRTTYNEQFF. In nucleotides, the CDR3 is TGTGCCAGCAGCTTAACTAGGACCACCTACAATGAGCAGTTCTTC.

This sequence joins TRBV27 and TRBJ2-1; 9 bases map to TRBD1. The J segment lost 15 bases and the V segment lost 1 base, leaving 10 bases of the junction unmatched. Germline CDR1 and CDR2: MNHEY and SMNVEV (reference sequence). The CDR3 is 14 residues long. The CDR3 DNA is TGTGCCAGCAGTTTATTTGGTCGTGACAGGGGGTTGTTCTTC. The encoded protein is CASSLFGRDRGLFF.

The chain is built from TRBV20-1 and TRBJ2-7; D is ambiguous. This CDR3 has 10 residues. Germline V gene data show CDR1 as DFQATT and CDR2 as SNEGSKA (reference sequence). Between the trimmed V and J ends, which lost 1 base and 5 bases, there was a span of 3 bases. In DNA, the CDR3 is TGCAGTGCTAGAGCGAACGAGCAGTACTTC. Protein: CSARANEQYF.

The sample holds a few counts of this clone. The chain couples TRBV29-1 to TRBJ1-2, with D perhaps matching TRBD1 (5 bases). This CDR3 is built from 11 residues. Trimming stripped 6 bases from V and 4 bases from J, with 9 bases between. The germline V gene has CDR1 SQVTM and CDR2 ANQGSEA. CDR3 amino acids: CSVAGLYGYTF. Written as DNA, the CDR3 is TGCAGCGTGGCGGGGCTCTATGGCTACACCTTC. Filled out from reference TRBV29-1 and TRBJ1-2, the complete variable domain reads SAVISQKPSRDICQRGTSLTIQCQVDSQVTMMFWYRQQPGQSLTLIATANQGSEATYESGFVIDKFPISRPNLTFSTLTVSNMSPEDSSIYLCSVAGLYGYTFGSGTRLTVV.

The rearrangement uses TRBV4-2 and TRBJ2-1, with 11 bases lining up with TRBD2. Per the germline V gene, CDR1 is LGHNA and CDR2 is YNFKEQ. This CDR3 contains 17 residues. J was trimmed by 8 bases and V by 2 bases; bases with no gene match: 11. CDR3: CASSQTTVLAGVDEQFF. The CDR3 nucleotides are TGTGCCAGCAGCCAAACTACAGTACTAGCGGGAGTGGATGAGCAGTTCTTC.

The chain has TRBV2 and TRBJ2-1, with 12 bases identical to TRBD2. Looked up from germline, CDR1 is SNHLY and CDR2 is FYNNEI. Trimming at V came to 4 bases and at J to 8 bases, leaving 6 bases not matched to a gene. The CDR3 is 15 residues long. The DNA for the CDR3 is TGTGCCAGCAGTGGGACTAGCGGGATCATGGATGAGCAGTTCTTC. Encoded protein: CASSGTSGIMDEQFF.

The chain combines TRBV13 with TRBJ2-7; TRBD1 agrees at 7 bases. This CDR3 is 12 amino acids long. The trim removed 9 bases at V and 6 bases at J, leaving 8 bases unmatched. Germline V gene lookup returns CDR1 PRHDT and CDR2 FYEKMQ (reference sequence). As DNA, the CDR3 is TGTGCCAGTACACAGGGGAAGGCCGAGCAGTACTTC. Translated, it gives CASTQGKAEQYF.

This clone has more than one count but fewer than ten. The chain links TRBV6-5 to TRBJ2-1, with a tentative D call TRBD2 (6 bases). V was clipped by 0 bases and J by 7 bases, with 13 bases between them. The CDR3 is made up of 15 amino acids. Germline assignment: CDR1 MNHEY and CDR2 SVGAGI. DNA for the CDR3: TGTGCCAGCAGTTACTCGTTACTAGCACCTAATGAGCAGTTCTTC. It is translated as CASSYSLLAPNEQFF.

This chain uses TRBV4-2 with TRBJ2-7; D possibly matches TRBD1 or TRBD2 (5 bases each). This CDR3 spans 13 amino acids. V dropped 1 base and J dropped 2 bases, with 6 bases sitting between them. From germline, CDR1 is LGHNA and CDR2 YNFKEQ. CDR3 bases: TGTGCCAGCAGCCAAGGAGGGGCCTACGAGCAGTACTTC. Its protein is CASSQGGAYEQYF.

Regarding this clone: A junction end diverges from the germline sequence, so it may reflect a read error. The chain recombines TRBV7-3 with TRBJ2-7; 7 bases match TRBD1. Germline loops: CDR1 SGHTA, CDR2 FQGTGA. This CDR3 is built from 14 residues. CDR3 residues: CASSITGVGDEQYF. The CDR3 DNA reads TGTGCCAGCAGCATAACAGGGGTTGGCGACGAGCAGTACTTC.

This clone occurred once. The chain recombines TRBV18 with TRBJ2-2; 8 bases are shared with TRBD1. Germline CDR1 KGHSH, CDR2 LQKENI. Trimming cost V 6 bases and J 3 bases; bases outside gene matches: 15. CDR3 length equals 18 residues. The CDR3 sequence is CASSLSTPGQVDTGELFF. In DNA, the CDR3 is TGTGCCAGCTCGCTTTCTACGCCGGGACAGGTGGACACCGGGGAGCTGTTTTTT. The full variable domain, its missing parts supplied by reference TRBV18 and TRBJ2-2, is NAGVMQNPRHLVRRRGQEARLRCSPMKGHSHVYWYRQLPEEGLKFMVYLQKENIIDESGMPKERFSAEFPKEGPSILRIQQVVRGDSAAYFCASSLSTPGQVDTGELFFGEGSRLTVL.

This clone was picked up a small number of times. The V gene is TRBV19, the J gene TRBJ2-1, with a weak D call TRBD2 (6 bases). This CDR3 contains 16 residues. Germline CDR1 reads LNHDA; CDR2 reads SQIVND (reference sequence). The V end was cut by 5 bases, the J end by 0 bases, with 14 bases between. In DNA, the CDR3 is TGTGCCAGTAGTCCGGGGGACTCTAGCTCCTACAATGAGCAGTTCTTC. It yields the protein CASSPGDSSSYNEQFF.

The gene calls are TRBV6-6 and TRBJ2-1, with D perhaps TRBD2 (6 bases). The CDR3 is 14 amino acids. V lost 2 bases to trimming and J lost 3 bases, with 8 bases between them. Germline V gene data show CDR1 as MNHNY and CDR2 as SVGAGI (reference sequence). The chain's CDR3 is CASSYKTSYNEQFF. The CDR3 DNA reads TGTGCCAGCAGTTACAAGACTAGCTACAATGAGCAGTTCTTC.

The J gene is TRBJ2-2, the V gene TRBV7-2, with D unresolved. V was clipped by 1 base and J by 5 bases, with 8 bases between them. Germline V gives CDR1 SGHTA, CDR2 FQGNSA. This CDR3 has 14 amino acids. CDR3 protein: CASSLDQDTGELFF. The CDR3 coding sequence is TGTGCCAGCAGCTTAGACCAGGATACCGGGGAGCTGTTTTTT.

The chain employs TRBV29-1 and TRBJ2-7; maybe TRBD1 (6 bases). The V end lost 5 bases, the J end lost 1 base, and 15 bases lay between the germline ends. Germline V CDR1 and CDR2: SQVTM, ANQGSEA. The CDR3 is made up of 14 amino acids. This chain's CDR3 is CSVPRGSSSYEQYF. The CDR3 DNA reads TGCAGCGTTCCTAGGGGGTCCTCATCCTACGAGCAGTACTTC.